By proportion, the clone carrying this TCR beta chain is medium-sized (0.01 to 0.1%). Its target is not known. The sample belongs to a study of T cells in localized non-small cell lung cancer. Whole-study findings and limits: In adjacent lung appeared a median around 54 of the top 100 tumor clones. Uninvolved adjacent lung showed higher T cell clonality than tumor.

Germline CDR1 reads SGHNT; CDR2 reads YENEEA. This CDR3 comprises 15 residues. The ends were cut back, 4 bases at V and 0 bases at J, with 12 bases in the middle. Method: immunoSEQ multiplex PCR; TCRdb's copy keeps in-frame clones and lacks some. This sample has over 1,000 clones, with about 20% found just once. V is TRBV11-3 and J is TRBJ1-2; D is undetermined. The receptor comes from a male donor older than 55 with stage I squamous cell lung carcinoma. Sequenced here: lung tumor tissue, sampled before any cancer treatment. The CDR3 loop is CASSSDGLANYGYTF. For the CDR3, the DNA is TGTGCCAGCAGCTCGGACGGCCTCGCTAACTATGGCTACACCTTC.